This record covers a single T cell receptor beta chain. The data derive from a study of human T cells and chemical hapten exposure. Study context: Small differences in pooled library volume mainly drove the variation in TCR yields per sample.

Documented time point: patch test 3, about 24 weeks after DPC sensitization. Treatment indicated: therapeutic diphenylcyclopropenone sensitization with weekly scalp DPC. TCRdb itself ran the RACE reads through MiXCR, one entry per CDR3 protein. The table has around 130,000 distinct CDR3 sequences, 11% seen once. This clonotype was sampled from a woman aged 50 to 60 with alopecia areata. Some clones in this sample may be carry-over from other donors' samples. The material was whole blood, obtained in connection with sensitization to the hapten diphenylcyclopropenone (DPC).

CDR3 coding DNA: TGTGCCAGCAGTTACAGCGGGAGGGGCAATGAGCAGTTCTTC. This translates into CASSYSGRGNEQFF. The V call is TRBV6-2 or TRBV6-3, the J call TRBJ2-1; 10 bases agree with TRBD2. This CDR3 has 14 amino acids. The germline V gene has CDR1 MNHEY and CDR2 SVGEGT. Unmatched junction bases numbered 1, after V lost 2 bases and J lost 6 bases.